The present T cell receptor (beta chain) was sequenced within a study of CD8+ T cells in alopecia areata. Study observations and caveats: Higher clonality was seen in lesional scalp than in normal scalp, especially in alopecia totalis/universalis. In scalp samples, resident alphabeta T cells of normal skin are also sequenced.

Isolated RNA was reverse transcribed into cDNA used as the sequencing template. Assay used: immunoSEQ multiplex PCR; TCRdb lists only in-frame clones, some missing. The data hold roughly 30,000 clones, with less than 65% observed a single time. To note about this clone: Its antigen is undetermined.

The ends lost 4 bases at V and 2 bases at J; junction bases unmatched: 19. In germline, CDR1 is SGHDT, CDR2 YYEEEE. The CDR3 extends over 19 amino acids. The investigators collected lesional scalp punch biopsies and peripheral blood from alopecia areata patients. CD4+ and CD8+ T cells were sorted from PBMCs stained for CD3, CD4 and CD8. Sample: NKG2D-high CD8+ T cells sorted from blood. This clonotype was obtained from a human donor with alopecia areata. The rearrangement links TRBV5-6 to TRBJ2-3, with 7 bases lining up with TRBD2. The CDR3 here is CASSPPKWPTRGYTDTQYF. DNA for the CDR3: TGTGCCAGCAGCCCCCCGAAGTGGCCAACGCGGGGGTACACAGATACGCAGTATTTT.